This T cell receptor beta chain appears in the sequencing data of a study of T cells in Graves' hyperthyroidism and ophthalmopathy. Amplification of TCR beta CDR3 regions used RNA as the template. In the first-round RT-PCR of the TCR CDR3, the HTBI primer set was used. TCRdb called the multiplex PCR reads again in MiXCR, with one record for every CDR3 protein. The top ten clones hold 11% to 15% of a sample with more than 450,000 distinct CDR3 sequences, 14% of them seen once. In this sample, this clonotype turned up many times. Its antigen is not known. Study-wide results and caveats: Blood shared most expanded thyroid clonotypes above 0.001.

PBMCs stemmed from under 11 ml fresh peripheral blood. CDR3 size: 11 residues. The V and J ends lost 2 bases and 7 bases respectively, with 6 bases between them. The V gene's germline CDR1 is DFQATT and CDR2 SNEGSKA (reference sequence). This TCR derives from a woman aged 40 to 55 with Graves' hyperthyroidism. The rearrangement uses TRBV20-1 and TRBJ2-4; D remains unclear. Sequencing was performed on blood. CDR3 loop: CSARFQNIQYF. In DNA form, the CDR3 reads TGCAGTGCTAGATTTCAGAACATTCAGTACTTC.